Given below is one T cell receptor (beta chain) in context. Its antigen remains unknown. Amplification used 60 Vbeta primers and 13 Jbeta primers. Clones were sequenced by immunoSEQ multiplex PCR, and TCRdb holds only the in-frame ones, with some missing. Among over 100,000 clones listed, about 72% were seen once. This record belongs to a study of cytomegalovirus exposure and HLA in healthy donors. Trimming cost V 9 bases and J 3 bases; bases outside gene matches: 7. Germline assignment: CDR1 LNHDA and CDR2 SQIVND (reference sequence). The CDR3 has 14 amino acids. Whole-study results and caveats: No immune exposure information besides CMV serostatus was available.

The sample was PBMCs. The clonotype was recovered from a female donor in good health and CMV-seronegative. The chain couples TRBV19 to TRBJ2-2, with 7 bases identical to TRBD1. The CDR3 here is CASKTGADTGELFF. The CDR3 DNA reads TGTGCCAGCAAAACAGGGGCCGACACCGGGGAGCTGTTTTTT.